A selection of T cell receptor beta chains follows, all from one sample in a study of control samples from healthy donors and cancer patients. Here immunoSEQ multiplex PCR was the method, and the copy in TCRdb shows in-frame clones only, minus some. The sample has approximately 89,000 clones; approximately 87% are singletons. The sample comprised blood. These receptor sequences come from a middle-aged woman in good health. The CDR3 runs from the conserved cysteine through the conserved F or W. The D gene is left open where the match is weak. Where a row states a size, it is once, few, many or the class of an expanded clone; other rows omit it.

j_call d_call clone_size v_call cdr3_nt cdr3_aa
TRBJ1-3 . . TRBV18 TGTGCCAGCTCACCATCCCGGGGAGAATCTGGAAACACCATATATTTT CASSPSRGESGNTIYF
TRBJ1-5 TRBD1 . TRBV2 TGTGCCAGCAGGGGGGACAGGAATCAGCCCCAGCATTTT CASRGDRNQPQHF
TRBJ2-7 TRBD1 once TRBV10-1 TGCGCCAGCAGTGAGCTACGACAGGGCTCCGAGCAGTACTTC CASSELRQGSEQYF
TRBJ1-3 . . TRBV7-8 TGTGCCAGCGCCCCGCGAGCCGGAAACACCATATATTTT CASAPRAGNTIYF
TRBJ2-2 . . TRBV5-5 TGTGCCAGCAGCTTGGCAGGGCCAACCGGGGAGCTGTTTTTT CASSLAGPTGELFF
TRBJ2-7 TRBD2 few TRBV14 TGTGCCAGCAGCCAAGCATACACTAGCGGGCCGGGGGGGATATCGCGGTACGAGCAGTACTTC CASSQAYTSGPGGISRYEQYF
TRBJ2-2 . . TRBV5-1 TGCGCCAGCAGCTTGGGGAACACCGGGGAGCTGTTTTTT CASSLGNTGELFF
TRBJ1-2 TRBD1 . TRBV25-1 TGTGCCAGCAGTGAATCCGGGACAGCCTCTGGCTACACCTTC CASSESGTASGYTF
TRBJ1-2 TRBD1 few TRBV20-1 TGCAGTGCTAGTACAGGGGGGTATGGCTACACCTTC CSASTGGYGYTF
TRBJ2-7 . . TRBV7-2 TGTGCCAGCAGCTTAGACGGGGGACTCTACGAGCAGTACTTC CASSLDGGLYEQYF
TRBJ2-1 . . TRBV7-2 TGTGCCAGCAGCTTAGACGGAGGGTCCGTCCCTTACAATGAGCAGTTCTTC CASSLDGGSVPYNEQFF
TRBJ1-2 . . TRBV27 TGTGCCAGCAGCATGTTAGGGGGTTTCTATGGCTACACCTTC CASSMLGGFYGYTF
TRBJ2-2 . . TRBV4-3 TGCGCCAGCAGCCTTGAACCGGGGGCCGGGGAGCTGTTTTTT CASSLEPGAGELFF
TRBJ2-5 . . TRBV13 TGTGCCAGCAGCTCGGGACTCCCGGGGGAGACCCAGTACTTC CASSSGLPGETQYF
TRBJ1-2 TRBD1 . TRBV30 TGTGCCCACGAGTCCCTTTCGACAGGGAAGGGCTACACCTTC CAHESLSTGKGYTF
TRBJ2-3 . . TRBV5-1 TGCGCCAGCAGCTTGCAAGGGGCAGGGATAGGCACAGATACGCAGTATTTT CASSLQGAGIGTDTQYF
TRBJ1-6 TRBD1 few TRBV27 TGTGCCAGCAGCGGGGTTTCGACAGGGGGCGCGTCACCCCTCCACTTT CASSGVSTGGASPLHF
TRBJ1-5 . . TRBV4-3 TGCGCCAGCAGCAGGGAAGGGGGCAATCAGCCCCAGCATTTT CASSREGGNQPQHF
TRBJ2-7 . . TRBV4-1 TGCGCCAGCAGCCAAGTACAGTTCTACGAGCAGTACTTC CASSQVQFYEQYF
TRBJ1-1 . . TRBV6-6 TGTGCCAGCAGTCGCGGGGGGGGGACCACTGAAGCTTTCTTT CASSRGGGTTEAFF
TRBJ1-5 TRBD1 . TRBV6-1 TGTGCCAGCAGTGAAGCTCCTTTTTCGTTCTCGGGACAGGGGCTAGATCAGCCCCAGCATTTT CASSEAPFSFSGQGLDQPQHF
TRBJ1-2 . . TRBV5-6 TGTGCCAGCAGCCCACCTTTCCGAATGACCAGCTATGGCTACACCTTC CASSPPFRMTSYGYTF
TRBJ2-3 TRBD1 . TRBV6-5 TGTGCCAGCAGACCGGGACAGGGGTTGACAGATACGCAGTATTTT CASRPGQGLTDTQYF
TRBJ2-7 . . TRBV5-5 TGTGCCAGCAGCACTGGAGAGGGGCGGGTCGAGCAGTACTTC CASSTGEGRVEQYF
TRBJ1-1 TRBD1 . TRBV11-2 TGTGCCAGCAGCTTAGGCCCAGGGGGTGTGAACACTGAAGCTTTCTTT CASSLGPGGVNTEAFF
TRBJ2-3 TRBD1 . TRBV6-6 TGTGCCAGCAGTTACGGACAGGGATCTAGCACAGATACGCAGTATTTT CASSYGQGSSTDTQYF
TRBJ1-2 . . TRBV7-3 TGTGCCAGCAGCCCGGGACCAAACTATGGCTACACCTTC CASSPGPNYGYTF
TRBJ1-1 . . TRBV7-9 TGTGCCAGCAGCTTAGTCCCGGCTGAAGCTTTCTTT CASSLVPAEAFF
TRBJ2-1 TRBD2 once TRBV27 TGTGCCAGCCTCCGAAATGGACTAGCGGCCTACAATGAGCAGTTCTTC CASLRNGLAAYNEQFF
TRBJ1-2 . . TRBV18 TGTGCCAGCTCACCCCGACCAGGGGTTGGGTATGGCTACACCTTC CASSPRPGVGYGYTF
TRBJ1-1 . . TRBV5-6 TGTGCCAGCACTTACCAAGGCGGGGAGGCCACTGAAGCTTTCTTT CASTYQGGEATEAFF
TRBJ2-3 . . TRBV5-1 TGCGCCAGCAGCTTGAGTGGCAGCACAGATACGCAGTATTTT CASSLSGSTDTQYF
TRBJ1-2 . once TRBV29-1 TGCAGCACACTACTTGGAGATGGCTACACCTTC CSTLLGDGYTF
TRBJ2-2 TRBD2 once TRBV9 TGTGCCAGCAGCGTAAGCCCTAGCGGGGGGGCATCCGGGGAGCTGTTTTTT CASSVSPSGGASGELFF
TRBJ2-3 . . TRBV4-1 TGCGCCAGCAGCCCCTACGCGGGTCGGGATACGCAGTATTTT CASSPYAGRDTQYF
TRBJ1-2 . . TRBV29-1 TGCAGCTTCTTGACACAACCTAACTATGGCTACACCTTC CSFLTQPNYGYTF
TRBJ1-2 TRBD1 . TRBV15 TGTGCCACCAGCAGAGAACGACAGGGACGAGAGGATGGCTACACCTTC CATSRERQGREDGYTF
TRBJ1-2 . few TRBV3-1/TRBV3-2 TGTGCCAGCAACCAACGGGACGGTCGCTATGGCTACACCTTC CASNQRDGRYGYTF
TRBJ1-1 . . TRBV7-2 TGTGCCAGCAGCTTAGGAAAGACAGTCACTGAAGCTTTCTTT CASSLGKTVTEAFF
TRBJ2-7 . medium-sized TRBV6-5 TGTGCCAGCAGTTCAGGGGGGCGCTACGAGCAGTACTTC CASSSGGRYEQYF
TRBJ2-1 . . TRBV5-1 TGCGCCAGCAGCTATACTGGGGGGAATGAGCAGTTCTTC CASSYTGGNEQFF
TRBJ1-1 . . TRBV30 TGTGCCTGGAGTCCTCCTCTGGGCCGAACTGAAGCTTTCTTT CAWSPPLGRTEAFF
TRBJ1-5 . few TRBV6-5 TGTGCCAGCAGACTACAGGGTTGGCAGCCCCAGCATTTT CASRLQGWQPQHF
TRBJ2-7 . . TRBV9 TGTGCCAGCAGCGTAGAAGGCGGAACCTACGAGCAGTACTTC CASSVEGGTYEQYF
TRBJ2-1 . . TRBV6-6 TGTGCCAGCAGTTACTCGAACGGTCGGAAGCGCGTTTGGTTCTTC CASSYSNGRKRVWFF
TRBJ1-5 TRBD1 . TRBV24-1 TGTGCCACCAGCGACAGGGATCAGCCCCAGCATTTT CATSDRDQPQHF
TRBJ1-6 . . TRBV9 TGTGCCAGCAGCGTAAGGCAGGATAATTCACCCCTCCACTTT CASSVRQDNSPLHF
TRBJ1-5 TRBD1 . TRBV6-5 TGTGCCAGCACCCAGGGCAGGGGGCAGCCCCAGCATTTT CASTQGRGQPQHF
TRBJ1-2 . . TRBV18 TGTGCCAGCTCACCAATGCAGGACTATGGCTACACCTTC CASSPMQDYGYTF
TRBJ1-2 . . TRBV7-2 TGTGCCAGCAGCCTCGGGGGGGATACTGGCTACACCTTC CASSLGGDTGYTF
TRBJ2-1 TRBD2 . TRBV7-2 TGTGCCAGCAGCTTAGCGTCCCAGCGGGGGGCCAATGAGCAGTTCTTC CASSLASQRGANEQFF
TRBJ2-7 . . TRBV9 TGTGCCAGCAGCGTAGACGGGTACTCCTACGAGCAGTACTTC CASSVDGYSYEQYF
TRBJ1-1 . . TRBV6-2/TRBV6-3 TGTGCCAGCAGCCCCAACAGGGATTTAGGAGCTTTCTTT CASSPNRDLGAFF
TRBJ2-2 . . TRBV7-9 TGTGCCAGCAGCTTAGCAGCGAGTTCCGGGGAGCTGTTTTTT CASSLAASSGELFF
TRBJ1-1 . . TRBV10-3 TGTGCCATCAGAGTACAGGGGAACACTGAAGCTTTCTTT CAIRVQGNTEAFF
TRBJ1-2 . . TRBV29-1 TGCAGCGCCCACGAGGCGGGTTTCTATGGCTACACCTTC CSAHEAGFYGYTF
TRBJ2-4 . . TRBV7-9 TGTGCCAGCAGTCGTGAACAGGGAATGGGGGACATTCAGTACTTC CASSREQGMGDIQYF
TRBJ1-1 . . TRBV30 TGTGCCTGGAGTGTAATGGGAGACACTGAAGCTTTCTTT CAWSVMGDTEAFF